This entry lists 27 T cell receptor beta chains sequenced from one sample in a study of blood T cell repertoires in COVID-19. Using immunoSEQ multiplex PCR, the repertoire was profiled, and TCRdb retains in-frame clones only, with some absent. The table records 200,000 to 250,000 clones, about 88% of them present only once. Material for sequencing was peripheral blood. The origin of the receptors is a woman in her forties or fifties with COVID-19, enrolled during active disease.

The rearrangement uses TRBV4-1 and TRBJ2-3; 9 bases are a match to TRBD2. J lost 1 base, V lost 1 base, and 6 bases had no gene match. Per germline, CDR1 MGHRA and CDR2 YSYEKL. CDR3 length equals 17 residues. Here the CDR3 DNA reads TGCGCCAGCAGCCAAGTCGCGGGGGGGCCAGGCACAGATACGCAGTATTTT. This sequence encodes CASSQVAGGPGTDTQYF.

The V and J genes are TRBV11-2 and TRBJ1-1, with D unresolved. V was trimmed by 0 bases and J by 6 bases, leaving 8 bases between them. The CDR3 loop spans 13 amino acids. Germline-derived CDR1 and CDR2 are SGHAT and FQNNGV. The CDR3, as DNA: TGTGCCAGCAGCTTAGACGCGAGGGCTGAAGCTTTCTTT. The encoded protein is CASSLDARAEAFF.

The CDR3 DNA follows: TGCGCCAGCGGGTTAAGCGGGGGCCGGTCTGGATACAATGAGCAGTTCTTC. This encodes CASGLSGGRSGYNEQFF. J is TRBJ2-1 and V is TRBV5-1, with TRBD2 identical over 8 bases. Looked up from germline, CDR1 is SGHRS and CDR2 is YFSETQ. This CDR3 is built from 17 residues. The junction had 16 bases not matched to a gene; V was cut back by 7 bases and J by 4 bases.

The V call is TRBV18, the J call TRBJ2-1; tentative D call: TRBD2 (6 bases). Germline CDR1 KGHSH, CDR2 LQKENI. Between the trimmed V and J ends, which lost 5 bases and 0 bases, there was a span of 14 bases. The CDR3 contains 16 residues. The CDR3 is CASSAGLPSSYNEQFF. The CDR3 DNA sequence: TGTGCCAGCTCAGCGGGACTCCCGAGCTCCTACAATGAGCAGTTCTTC.

The chain carries TRBV3-1 (or the pseudogene TRBV3-2) and TRBJ1-2; no clear D gene. CDR1 is LGHDT and CDR2 is YNNKEL in the germline V gene (reference sequence). V was shortened by 2 bases and J by 2 bases, with 15 bases between the two germline ends. The CDR3 covers 16 residues. The CDR3, as DNA: TGTGCCAGCAGCCAATCCCTCCCACAGAGCAACTATGGCTACACCTTC. Translating it yields CASSQSLPQSNYGYTF.

The V gene is TRBV30, the J gene TRBJ2-3; 8 nucleotides agree with TRBD2. The J segment lost 5 bases and the V segment lost 3 bases, leaving 7 bases of the junction unmatched. The CDR3 sequence is 14 residues long. CDR1 and CDR2 from the germline V gene are GTSNPN and SVGIG (reference sequence). As DNA, the CDR3 is TGTGCCTGGAGGGTCGGGGGGGGGTTAGATACGCAGTATTTT. Its translation: CAWRVGGGLDTQYF. Based on the CDR3 plus reference TRBV30 and TRBJ2-3, the full variable domain is SQTIHQWPATLVQPVGSPLSLECTVEGTSNPNLYWYRQAAGRGLQLLFYSVGIGQISSEVPQNLSASRPQDRQFILSSKKLLLSDSGFYLCAWRVGGGLDTQYFGPGTRLTVL.

This clone has a single count. The chain recombines TRBV5-1 with TRBJ2-3; D is perhaps TRBD2 (5 bases). Trimming removed 4 bases from V and 5 bases from J, with 11 bases in between. From germline, CDR1 is SGHRS and CDR2 YFSETQ. CDR3 size: 13 residues. The DNA of the CDR3 is TGCGCCAGCAGCGTGCTAGCAGTAGATACGCAGTATTTT. Its translation: CASSVLAVDTQYF.

This clone was observed a single time. CDR3 region: CASSERGVSSYEQYF. DNA for the CDR3: TGTGCCAGCAGCGAGCGGGGGGTGAGCTCCTACGAGCAGTACTTC. The chain is built from TRBV9 and TRBJ2-7; 9 nucleotides match TRBD2. The length of the CDR3 is 15 residues. V was clipped by 3 bases and J by 0 bases; unmatched bases: 4. The germline CDR1 and CDR2 sequences are SGDLS and YYNGEE.

The count of this clone is one. The V and J genes are TRBV2 and TRBJ2-1; maybe TRBD2 (6 bases). V lost 10 bases and J 15 bases, leaving 16 bases between the germline ends. The germline V gene encodes CDR1 SNHLY and CDR2 FYNNEI. This CDR3 comprises 10 residues. The CDR3 protein is CATLAQGAFF. The CDR3 nucleotides are TGTGCCACCCTAGCGCAGGGAGCGTTCTTC.

The chain is built from TRBV7-2 and TRBJ2-1; 13 bases are shared with TRBD2. Germline values: CDR1 SGHTA, CDR2 FQGNSA. The V gene end was trimmed by 2 bases and the J gene end by 11 bases; junction bases not matched to a gene: 6. The CDR3 spans 15 residues. CDR3 nucleotide sequence: TGTGCCAGCAGCTTACCGGGACTAGCGGGACGACAGCAGTTCTTC. Its protein product is CASSLPGLAGRQQFF.

This sequence joins TRBV27 and TRBJ2-7; maybe TRBD1 (6 bases). Germline V CDR1 and CDR2: MNHEY, SMNVEV (reference sequence). V lost 6 bases and J lost 3, with 9 bases in between. The CDR3 contains 12 residues. The CDR3 coding sequence is TGTGCCAGCAGGCAGGGGATCTACGAGCAGTACTTC. Its protein is CASRQGIYEQYF.

This chain links TRBV27 with TRBJ1-6; the D gene is possibly TRBD1 (5 bases). Trimming removed 2 bases at V and 14 bases at J, with 13 bases between. Germline assignment: CDR1 MNHEY and CDR2 SMNVEV (reference sequence). The CDR3 extends over 13 amino acids. The CDR3 here is CASSLHWGVTLHF. The CDR3 DNA follows: TGTGCCAGCAGTTTACATTGGGGGGTCACCCTCCACTTT.

This clone was detected only once. The chain uses TRBV6-6 and TRBJ1-1, with 10 positions matching TRBD1. The CDR3 is 15 amino acids. Germline-derived CDR1 and CDR2 are MNHNY and SVGAGI (reference sequence). The junction had 4 bases not matched to a gene; V was cut back by 6 bases and J by 0 bases. CDR3 loop: CASRWDRGMNTEAFF. In DNA form, the CDR3 reads TGTGCCAGCAGATGGGACAGGGGTATGAACACTGAAGCTTTCTTT.

This clone was recorded only once. This chain joins TRBV7-2 and TRBJ2-6; TRBD1 might be the D (6 bases). Germline-derived CDR1 and CDR2 are SGHTA and FQGNSA. The V gene lost 0 bases and the J gene lost 0 bases, with 9 bases spanning the gap. The CDR3 extends over 17 amino acids. The CDR3 spells CASSLAAGASGANVLTF. The CDR3 DNA reads TGTGCCAGCAGCTTAGCTGCAGGGGCCTCTGGGGCCAACGTCCTGACTTTC.

The table lists this clone with a count of one. The J gene is TRBJ2-1, the V gene TRBV7-2, with 9 positions matching TRBD2. The CDR3 extends over 14 amino acids. The trim removed 11 bases at V and 7 bases at J, leaving 12 bases unmatched. Germline-derived CDR1 and CDR2 are SGHTA and FQGNSA. This CDR3 is CAAQGRGGLNEQFF. In nucleotides, the CDR3 is TGTGCCGCTCAGGGGCGGGGGGGATTAAATGAGCAGTTCTTC.

This clone occurred once. The V and J genes are TRBV5-4 and TRBJ2-6; 10 nucleotides align to TRBD1. The V gene end was trimmed by 4 bases and the J gene end by 3 bases; junction bases not matched to a gene: 7. From germline, CDR1 is SGHNT and CDR2 YYREEE (reference sequence). CDR3 size: 17 residues. The CDR3 sequence is CASSGRTGGFGANVLTF. The CDR3 coding sequence is TGTGCCAGCAGCGGCCGGACAGGGGGTTTTGGGGCCAACGTCCTGACTTTC.

As for this clone: The junction and the germline gene differ at one end; a read error may be behind it. V and J are TRBV4-1 and TRBJ1-6; weak D call: TRBD1 (5 bases). The CDR3 is made up of 18 amino acids. Germline assignment: CDR1 MGHRA and CDR2 YSYEKL. As DNA, the CDR3 is TGCGCCAGCAGGCAAGGGCTGAAGGGGCCAATCTATAATTCACCCCTCCACTTT. Translation gives CASRQGLKGPIYNSPLHF.

The rearrangement joins TRBV2 to TRBJ1-5; TRBD1 agrees at 8 bases. The CDR3 runs 14 residues. From germline, CDR1 is SNHLY and CDR2 FYNNEI. After removal of 6 bases from V and 6 bases from J, the junction contained 7 bases not matched to a gene. The CDR3 bases are TGTGCCAGCAGCCAGGGGGCGGTTGGTCAGCCCCAGCATTTT. Translated, it gives CASSQGAVGQPQHF.

This clone was recorded only once. The chain employs TRBV7-2 and TRBJ1-3, with D possibly matching TRBD1 (5 bases). V was pared by 0 bases and J by 0 bases, with 9 bases between. The CDR3 is 16 amino acids. Germline CDR1 reads SGHTA; CDR2 reads FQGNSA. CDR3 region: CASSLAGLLSGNTIYF. Here the CDR3 DNA reads TGTGCCAGCAGCTTAGCGGGACTGCTCTCTGGAAACACCATATATTTT.

The chain carries TRBV27 and TRBJ2-1; 9 bases match TRBD2. The J segment lost 0 bases and the V segment lost 6 bases, leaving 3 bases of the junction unmatched. Germline CDR1 MNHEY, CDR2 SMNVEV (reference sequence). This CDR3 is built from 15 residues. CDR3 DNA sequence: TGTGCCAGCAGCCATAGCGGGGGCTCCTACAATGAGCAGTTCTTC. Translated, it gives CASSHSGGSYNEQFF.

This clone is a singleton in its sample. The chain has TRBV29-1 and TRBJ1-5; a possible D gene is TRBD1 (5 bases). The CDR3 contains 11 residues. Germline loops: CDR1 SQVTM, CDR2 ANQGSEA. V lost 3 bases to trimming and J lost 12 bases, with 12 bases between them. Written as DNA, the CDR3 is TGCAGCGTTGAGGCAGGGCCGGTCCAGCATTTT. Translated, it gives CSVEAGPVQHF.

The chain employs TRBV5-1 and TRBJ1-6; the D gene is possibly TRBD1 (5 bases). Germline V CDR1 and CDR2: SGHRS, YFSETQ. This CDR3 comprises 17 residues. Trimming stripped 0 bases from V and 6 bases from J, with 16 bases between. The CDR3 here is CASSLEAGSYLNSPLHF. CDR3 DNA sequence: TGCGCCAGCAGCTTGGAGGCAGGGTCTTATCTTAATTCACCCCTCCACTTT.

This rearrangement joins TRBV3-1 (or the pseudogene TRBV3-2) to TRBJ1-2; D perhaps matches TRBD1 (6 bases). Trimming removed 5 bases from V and 6 bases from J, with 10 bases in between. CDR3 length equals 12 residues. Germline V gene sequence: CDR1 LGHDT, CDR2 YNNKEL (reference sequence). The CDR3 DNA sequence: TGTGCCAGCAGCGTACGGACAGATGGCTACACCTTC. It specifies CASSVRTDGYTF.

V is TRBV5-1 and J is TRBJ1-6, with 8 bases matching TRBD1. CDR3 length: 15 amino acids. From germline, CDR1 is SGHRS and CDR2 YFSETQ. V lost 4 bases and J lost 7; bases outside the gene matches: 7. CDR3 sequence reads: CASSARQGRNSPLHF. The CDR3 DNA is TGCGCCAGCAGCGCCCGACAGGGGAGGAATTCACCCCTCCACTTT.

The chain carries TRBV5-4 and TRBJ2-5; 14 bases align to TRBD2. With 4 bases clipped from V and 3 bases from J, the junction kept 5 bases outside the gene matches. This CDR3 has 16 amino acids. Germline V gene sequence: CDR1 SGHNT, CDR2 YYREEE (reference sequence). CDR3 bases: TGTGCCAGCAGCGTGGGACTAGCGGGGGAGAAAGAGACCCAGTACTTC. The encoded protein is CASSVGLAGEKETQYF.

The rearrangement joins TRBV11-2 to TRBJ2-3; D is unclear. V was pared by 1 base and J by 2 bases, with 13 bases between. In germline, CDR1 is SGHAT, CDR2 FQNNGV. The CDR3 contains 16 residues. The CDR3 loop is CASSLVGQLYTDTQYF. The CDR3 bases are TGTGCCAGCAGCTTAGTTGGGCAGCTATACACAGATACGCAGTATTTT.

The chain has TRBV24-1 and TRBJ2-7; maybe TRBD2 (6 bases). Germline V gives CDR1 KGHDR, CDR2 SFDVKD. This CDR3 contains 16 residues. V was shortened by 4 bases and J by 0 bases, with 15 bases between the two germline ends. CDR3 bases: TGTGCCACCAGTGACCCCGGACGGGGGAGCTCCTACGAGCAGTACTTC. Translating it yields CATSDPGRGSSYEQYF.